This T cell receptor beta chain appears in the sequencing data of a study of T cell repertoires in cytomegalovirus infection. As concerns this clonotype: Its antigen remains unidentified.

Overall study results and limits: The response measured ex vivo was dominated by TCR beta clonotypes (HLA-C-restricted and CMV-specific).

Each CDR3 protein gets one entry after TCRdb re-called the reads with MiXCR. The table shows approximately 180,000 distinct CDR3 sequences, with roughly 9% occurring only once. The sequence derives from a human donor in good health (CMV status not recorded). Some clones in this sample may be carry-over from other donors' samples. The material sequenced was PBMCs.

This CDR3 is CASSLVQGPRTSGANVLTF. The CDR3 nucleotides are TGCGCCAGCAGCTTGGTACAGGGACCTCGCACCTCTGGGGCCAACGTCCTGACTTTC. The V gene is TRBV5-1, the J gene TRBJ2-6, with a tentative D call TRBD1 (6 bases). CDR1 is SGHRS and CDR2 is YFSETQ in the germline V gene. The V end was cut by 0 bases, the J end by 0 bases, with 16 bases between. The CDR3 is 19 residues long.